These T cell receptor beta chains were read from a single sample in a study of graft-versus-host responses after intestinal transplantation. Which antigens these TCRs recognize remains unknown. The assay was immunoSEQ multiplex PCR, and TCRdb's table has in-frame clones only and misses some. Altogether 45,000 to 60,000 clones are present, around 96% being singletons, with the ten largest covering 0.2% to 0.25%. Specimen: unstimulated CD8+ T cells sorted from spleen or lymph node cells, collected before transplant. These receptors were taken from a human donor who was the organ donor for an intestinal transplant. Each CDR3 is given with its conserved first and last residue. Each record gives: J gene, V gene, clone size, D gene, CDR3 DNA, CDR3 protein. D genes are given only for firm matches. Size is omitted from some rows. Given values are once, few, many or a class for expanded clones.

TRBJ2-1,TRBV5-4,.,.,TGTGCCAGCAGCTTGGACCCAGCCAATGAGCAGTTCTTC,CASSLDPANEQFF
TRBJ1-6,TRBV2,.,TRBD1,TGTGCCAGCAGGGAAGACAGGGGCTTCTCCTATAATTCACCCCTCCACTTT,CASREDRGFSYNSPLHF
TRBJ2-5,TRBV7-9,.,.,TGTGCCAGCAGGGGAGAAGAGACCCAGTACTTC,CASRGEETQYF
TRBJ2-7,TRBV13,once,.,TGTGCCAGCAGATATCAGAAGTACGAGCAGTACTTC,CASRYQKYEQYF
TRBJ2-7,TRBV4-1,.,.,TGCGCCAGCAGCCAAGATCAAGATGGACAGACCTACGAGCAGTACTTC,CASSQDQDGQTYEQYF
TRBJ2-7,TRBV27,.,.,TGTGCCAGCAGTTTATCAGGGGACTCCTACGAGCAGTACTTC,CASSLSGDSYEQYF
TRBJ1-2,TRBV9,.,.,TGTGCCAGCAGCGCAACCAGCGGGGTCCAGGACTATGGCTACACCTTC,CASSATSGVQDYGYTF
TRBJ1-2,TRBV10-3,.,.,TGTGCCATCAGTGAGTCAGGGTCAAACTATGGCTACACCTTC,CAISESGSNYGYTF
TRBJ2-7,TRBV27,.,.,TGTGCCAGCAGTTTATCACGGGGGGCAGGTTTCCACGAGCAGTACTTC,CASSLSRGAGFHEQYF
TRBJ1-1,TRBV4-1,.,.,TGCGCCAGCAGCCAATTCGGGAGCACTGAAGCTTTCTTT,CASSQFGSTEAFF
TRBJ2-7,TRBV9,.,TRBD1,TGTGCCAGCAGCGTAGCCGGGACAGGGGACGAGCAGTACTTC,CASSVAGTGDEQYF
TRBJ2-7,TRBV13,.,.,TGTGCCAGCAGCTTAGGGGACAGCTCCTACGAGCAGTACTTC,CASSLGDSSYEQYF
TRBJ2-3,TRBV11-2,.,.,TGTGCCAGCAGCTTAGTCTCAGATACGCAGTATTTT,CASSLVSDTQYF
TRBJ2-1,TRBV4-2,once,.,TGTGCCAGCAGCCAGGCGAACAATGAGCAGTTCTTC,CASSQANNEQFF
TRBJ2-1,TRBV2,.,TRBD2,TGTGCCAGCACCGCCCATGGGGGGGGCAATGAGCAGTTCTTC,CASTAHGGGNEQFF
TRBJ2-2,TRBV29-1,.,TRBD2,TGCAGCGTTGAAGAAAACGGGGGGGCTATCGGGGAGCTGTTTTTT,CSVEENGGAIGELFF
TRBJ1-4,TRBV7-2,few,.,TGTGCCAGCAGCTTAACTAATGAAAAACTGTTTTTT,CASSLTNEKLFF
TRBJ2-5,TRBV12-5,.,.,TGTGCTAGTGGCTTCGGGGGGCAGGAAGAGACCCAGTACTTC,CASGFGGQEETQYF
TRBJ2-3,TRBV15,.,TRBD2,TGTGCCACCAGCAGAGTGGGGGGGTCAGCAGATACGCAGTATTTT,CATSRVGGSADTQYF
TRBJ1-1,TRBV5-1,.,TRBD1,TGCGCCAGCAGCTTGGTGACAGGGGGGAACACTGAAGCTTTCTTT,CASSLVTGGNTEAFF
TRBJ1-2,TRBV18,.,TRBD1,TGTGCCAGCTCATCGATGGGACAGGGCTATGGCTACACCTTC,CASSSMGQGYGYTF
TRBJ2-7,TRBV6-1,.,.,TGTGCCAGCAGTGAAGAGGTGGGTCTAACAATCTACGAGCAGTACTTC,CASSEEVGLTIYEQYF